The 2 T cell receptor delta chains given below trace back to one sample, sequenced in a study of γδ T cells in repeated Plasmodium falciparum infection. TCRdb re-processed the multiplex PCR reads via CATT. The sample records 85,000 to 95,000 delta-chain clones, 1.4% being singletons. Flow sorting of PBMC yielded separate Vgamma9/Vdelta2+ and Vdelta2-negative gammadelta T cell populations for bulk repertoire analysis. Material for sequencing was gamma-delta T cells from blood. Receptors were obtained from a pool of human donors (malaria-infected and uninfected, not separated).

Comments on this clone: The translation of this DNA and the TCRdb protein of a much larger clone differ at residue 6, probably owing to a read error; the protein shown here is translated from the DNA. The chain couples TRDV2 to TRDJ1; 13 bases agree with TRDD3. TCRdb supplies no J gene; here it was assigned by aligning the nucleotide sequence to germline. Per germline, CDR1 GEAIGNYY and CDR2 EKD. V lost 1 base, J lost 0 bases, and 31 bases stayed unmatched. This CDR3 has 26 residues. CDR3 DNA: TGTGCCTGTGACACACGCCCCTACATACTGGGGGATACGAGGGTGCGGATTTCTAAGTACACCGATAAACTCATCTTT. Amino acid sequence: CACDTRPYILGDTRVRISKYTDKLIF.

This clone occurred a few times. For this DNA, TCRdb reports the protein of a much larger clone, which diverges at residue 5, most likely from a read error; the protein presented here is translated directly from the DNA. The chain recombines TRDV1 with TRDJ1, with 10 bases aligning to TRDD3. Trimming at V came to 5 bases and at J to 0 bases, leaving 12 bases not matched to a gene. The CDR3 is 18 amino acids. Germline-derived CDR1 and CDR2 are TSWWSYY and QGS. In nucleotides, the CDR3 is TGTGCTCTTGGGAAACCTTCAGTACTGGGGGATTACACCGATAAACTCATCTTT. Protein product: CALGKPSVLGDYTDKLIF.